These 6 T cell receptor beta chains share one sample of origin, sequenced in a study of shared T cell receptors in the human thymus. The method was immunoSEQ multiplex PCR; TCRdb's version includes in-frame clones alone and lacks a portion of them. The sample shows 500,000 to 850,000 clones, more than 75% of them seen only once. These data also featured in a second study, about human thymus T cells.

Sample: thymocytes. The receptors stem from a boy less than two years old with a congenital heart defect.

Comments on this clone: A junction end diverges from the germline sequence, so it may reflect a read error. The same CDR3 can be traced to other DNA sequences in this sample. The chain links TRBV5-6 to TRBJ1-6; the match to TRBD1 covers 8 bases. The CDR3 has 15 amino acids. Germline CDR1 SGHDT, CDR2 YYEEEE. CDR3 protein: CASSWDRFYNSPLHF. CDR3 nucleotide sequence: TGTGCCAGCAGCTGGGACAGGTTCTATAATTCCCCCCTCCACTTT.

The CDR3 region is CASSFCAGVGETQYF. In DNA form, the CDR3 reads TGCGCCAGCAGCTTTTGTGCGGGAGTTGGCGAGACCCAGTACTTC. The rearrangement links TRBV5-1 to TRBJ2-5; 7 nucleotides match TRBD2. Unmatched junction bases numbered 9, after V lost 2 bases and J lost 5 bases. This CDR3 is built from 15 residues. Germline V CDR1 and CDR2: SGHRS, YFSETQ.

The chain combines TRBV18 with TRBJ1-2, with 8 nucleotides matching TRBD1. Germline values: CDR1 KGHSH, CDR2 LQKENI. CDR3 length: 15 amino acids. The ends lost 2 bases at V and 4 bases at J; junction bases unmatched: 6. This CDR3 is CASSPSPGTGYGYTF. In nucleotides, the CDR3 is TGTGCCAGCTCACCATCCCCAGGGACAGGCTATGGCTACACCTTC.

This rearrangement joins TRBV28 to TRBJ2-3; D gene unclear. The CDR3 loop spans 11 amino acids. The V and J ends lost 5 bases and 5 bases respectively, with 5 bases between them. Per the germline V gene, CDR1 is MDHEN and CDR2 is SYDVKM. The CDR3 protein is CASSPRDTQYF. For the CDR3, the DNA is TGTGCCAGCAGTCCCCGAGATACGCAGTATTTT.

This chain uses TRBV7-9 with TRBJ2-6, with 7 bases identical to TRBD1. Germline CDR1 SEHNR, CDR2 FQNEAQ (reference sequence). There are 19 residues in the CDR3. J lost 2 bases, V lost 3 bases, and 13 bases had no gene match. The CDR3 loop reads CASSFVLGGSRTGANVLTF. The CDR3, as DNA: TGTGCCAGCAGCTTTGTACTAGGGGGCTCTCGGACTGGGGCCAACGTCCTGACTTTC.

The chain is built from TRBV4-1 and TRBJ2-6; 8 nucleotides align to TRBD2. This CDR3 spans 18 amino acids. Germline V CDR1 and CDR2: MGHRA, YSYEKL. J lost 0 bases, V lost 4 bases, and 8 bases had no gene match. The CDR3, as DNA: TGCGCCAGCAGCCGAGAGCGGGAGTTCCCCTCTGGGGCCAACGTCCTGACTTTC. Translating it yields CASSREREFPSGANVLTF.